This T cell receptor (beta chain) appears in the sequencing data of a study of blood T cell repertoires in COVID-19. Study overall: Samples taken during acute and convalescent COVID-19 were collected in the United States, Italy and Spain. From T cells, B-cell-depleted T cells, or PBMCs came the material, which was cDNA or gDNA.

TCRdb keeps only in-frame clones here, not all; method: immunoSEQ multiplex PCR. This table has approximately 120,000 clones, about three quarters appearing once. CDR3 length equals 16 residues. From germline, CDR1 is LGHDT and CDR2 YNNKEL (reference sequence). Losses at the gene ends were 7 bases for V and 5 bases for J; bases not matched to a gene: 16. V and J are TRBV3-1 (or the pseudogene TRBV3-2) and TRBJ1-1; 7 bases fit TRBD1. The specimen sequenced was peripheral blood. This TCR was sampled from a human donor in a cohort sampled during active or convalescent COVID-19. CDR3: CASTQKKGGGWTEAFF. The DNA for the CDR3 is TGTGCCAGCACCCAGAAAAAAGGGGGCGGTTGGACTGAAGCTTTCTTT.